This TCR beta chain originates from a study of T cell responses to AZD1222 COVID-19 vaccine (TCRdb year 2021). Background on the whole study: Because spike-specific TCR depth and breadth did not differ between the two schedules, AZD1222 recipients who got a second dose at roughly 4 weeks were pooled with those who got a second dose at roughly 12 weeks. A total of 240 or so trial participants underwent TCR sequencing, of whom some 200 had received two doses of AZD1222 and roughly 26 had received two doses of the MenACWY control vaccine. Enrollment into the trials was organized by age into subgroups of 18-55, 56-69 and 70-plus years, and those subgroups contained approximately 160, 26 and 62 TCR-sequenced participants, respectively.

The time point label corresponds to: baseline before first vaccination. Vaccinee samples came from UK trials COV001 and COV002, including a single-blind randomized controlled phase 2/3 trial of AZD1222 (ChAdOx1 nCoV-19) in healthy adults. Trial participant PBMC samples were collected at day 0 and day 28 after the second dose for TCRbeta chain sequencing. With respect to this clone: The specificity of this receptor is unknown. Within one base of it there is no much larger clone, and no base qualities were kept.

Germline trimming: 4 bases from V, 6 bases from J; junction bases outside gene matches: 8. The germline V gene sets CDR1 to KGHSH and CDR2 to LQKENI. The CDR3, cysteine through phenylalanine, is 14 amino acids long. Only the CDR3 region is kept as DNA, spanning 42 bases read in frame from base 1. The paper as a whole reports these results and caveats: After two AZD1222 doses, spike-specific TCR breadth and depth were significantly higher than at day 0 and than in MenACWY recipients. Reportedly, close to half of the unique spike-specific TCRs recognized epitopes lying outside the regions that are mutated in the B.1.351 and B.1.1.7 variants. In the small 56-69-year group, the increase in depth fell short of significance, most likely because of low power. Because no samples from the day 14 peak response were available, repertoires could be characterized only after the peak T cell response. Participants were mostly white British and included more females than males, and it was suggested by the authors that clonal diversity may have been underestimated. Conclusions about previously exposed vaccinees were limited because only 5 or 6 AZD1222 recipients were SARS-CoV-2 seropositive at baseline. The vaccine-associated CD4 TCRs covered the entire spike protein, and the dominant responses fell in regions 160-218 and 743-854.

The CDR3 regions of human TCRbeta chains were subjected to immunosequencing. The original pipeline was this. TCRs in the repertoires were compared against a reference library of SARS-CoV-2-specific TCRs that had been generated with the MIRA antigen-specificity platform. Breadth was defined as the fraction of unique TCRs that were SARS-CoV-2-associated, and depth was defined as the fraction of total T cells that were SARS-CoV-2-associated. Using the MIRA data, each spike-specific TCR was assigned both to the spike region to which the TCR was reactive and to a CD4 or CD8 class. Log10-transformed breadth and depth values were compared by one-way ANOVA with Sidak's multiple comparisons tests. Not all clones reach the TCRdb copy of this immuneACCESS table, which keeps in-frame sequences only. Checked studies attribute under half of the gap to unresolved V genes and leave the rest unexplained. Clone size and V and J calls were adopted from that table, with D and trimming inferred from the DNA. This sample holds approximately 70,000 clones; around 86% were observed only once. The ten largest clones take up about 25% of the sample.

The sample here was peripheral blood, taken on day 0 of AZD1222 vaccination. The source is an adult in good health. The rearranged segments are TRBV18 and TRBJ1-1, with TRBD1 identical over 7 junction bases. The CDR3: CASSRDRAGSEAFF. The DNA sequence follows: TGTGCCAGCTCACGTGACAGGGCTGGTTCTGAAGCTTTCTTT. The CDR3, completed at both ends by the reference TRBV18 and TRBJ1-1 genes, gives the full variable domain NAGVMQNPRHLVRRRGQEARLRCSPMKGHSHVYWYRQLPEEGLKFMVYLQKENIIDESGMPKERFSAEFPKEGPSILRIQQVVRGDSAAYFCASSRDRAGSEAFFGQGTRLTVV.